One sample yielded the 3 T cell receptor beta chains listed below, sequenced in a study of response to subunit inactivated influenza vaccine. One entry per CDR3 protein results from TCRdb running MiXCR on the RT-PCR reads. This repertoire shows approximately 500,000 distinct CDR3 sequences, about 15% found once; its top ten account for approximately 10%. Source: PBMCs from blood, taken 11 to 12 days after vaccination. The receptors derive from a man in his fifties or sixties who received an inactivated influenza vaccine.

This clonotype appeared a few times. The V and J genes are TRBV20-1 and TRBJ2-3; 9 bases fit TRBD1. The V and J ends lost 2 bases and 6 bases, in that order; junction bases with no gene match: 15. Germline assignment: CDR1 DFQATT and CDR2 SNEGSKA (reference sequence). The CDR3 spans 17 residues. CDR3 bases: TGCAGTGCTAGATCCCCCTCCGGGACAGGGCCGGGTGATACGCAGTATTTT. Protein product: CSARSPSGTGPGDTQYF.

There are many counts of this clonotype. The V gene is TRBV20-1, the J gene TRBJ2-5, with TRBD2 identical over 8 bases. The CDR3 covers 12 residues. After removal of 6 bases from V and 5 bases from J, the junction contained 5 bases not matched to a gene. Germline V gene data show CDR1 as DFQATT and CDR2 as SNEGSKA (reference sequence). The CDR3 nucleotides read TGCAGTGCAACTAGCGGTTGGGAGACCCAGTACTTC. This translates into CSATSGWETQYF.

The rearrangement uses TRBV27 and TRBJ1-1, with D possibly being TRBD1 (5 bases). Deletions cut 6 bases from V and 0 bases from J, with 23 bases between. CDR3 length equals 18 residues. Germline V gives CDR1 MNHEY, CDR2 SMNVEV (reference sequence). The CDR3 nucleotides are TGTGCCAGCAGCCCATTGGGCCCCCAGGGCGTCATGAACACTGAAGCTTTCTTT. Translated: CASSPLGPQGVMNTEAFF.